This TCR beta chain is from a study of Ad26.COV2.S vaccination and SARS-CoV-2 variants. Study background: The authors gave Ad26.COV2.S intramuscularly, either once or twice 56 days apart. The study's findings and limits: Breadth and depth estimates from TCRs may understate total T cell responses. Spike-specific CD8+ and CD4+ T cell responses reportedly showed substantial breadth after vaccination. It was vaccine recipients, not placebo recipients, who had the higher spike-specific TCR breadth.

TCRdb's copy holds only in-frame clones and misses some; the assay was immunoSEQ multiplex PCR. Of fewer than 900,000 clones listed, around 89% were seen once; the top ten hold roughly 1.5%. In the case of this clone: Its specificity is not known.

Treatment reported: roughly 19 received Ad26.COV2.S at low or high dose, single or two shots; several received placebo; per-sample allocation not given. All samples were drawn on day 63, counting from the first vaccine or placebo injection. Trimming stripped 3 bases from V and 8 bases from J, with 11 bases between. This CDR3 spans 14 amino acids. Germline CDR1 is LGHDT and CDR2 is YNNKEL (reference sequence). This sequence was found in a person aged 18-65 years who received the Ad26.COV2.S COVID-19 vaccine or a placebo. Here the sequenced sample was peripheral blood, taken in a trial of Ad26.COV2.S vaccine versus placebo. The gene calls are TRBV3-1 (or the pseudogene TRBV3-2) and TRBJ1-6, with D unresolved. The CDR3 loop reads CASSQSASYSPLHF. The CDR3 DNA is TGTGCCAGCAGCCAGTCAGCCTCCTATTCACCCCTCCACTTT.